This T cell receptor beta chain was captured in a study of cytomegalovirus exposure and HLA in healthy donors. General study results and limits: The authors later found HLA-associated TCR beta chains more clonally expanded than equally common others.

Comment on this clone: As yet, its antigen is unknown.

The PCR ran on 60 Vbeta and 13 Jbeta primers. Generated by immunoSEQ multiplex PCR, the TCRdb table keeps only in-frame clones and is missing some. The sample shows about 120,000 clones, around four fifths of them seen only once. J was trimmed by 0 bases and V by 5 bases; bases with no gene match: 10. Germline lookup yields CDR1 SGHAT and CDR2 FQNNGV. The CDR3 is made up of 18 amino acids. The chain combines TRBV11-2 with TRBJ2-6; TRBD2 matches at 7 bases. The sequence derives from a male donor in good health and CMV-seronegative. The sequenced sample was PBMCs. This CDR3 reads CASSPRGGLHSGANVLTF. The CDR3 DNA is TGTGCCAGCAGCCCTCGGGGAGGGTTGCACTCTGGGGCCAACGTCCTGACTTTC.